This passage covers 24 T cell receptor beta chains from one sample sequenced in a study of T cells in localized non-small cell lung cancer. Sequencing was performed with immunoSEQ multiplex PCR; in TCRdb, only in-frame clones are kept and a portion is missing. The sample lists tens of thousands of clones, 80% occurring once. The material was peripheral blood, obtained before any cancer treatment. These receptors originate from a male donor at least 60 years old with stage III squamous cell lung carcinoma.

The rearrangement joins TRBV29-1 to TRBJ2-1; 7 bases map to TRBD2. This CDR3 has 12 residues. Germline V gene sequence: CDR1 SQVTM, CDR2 ANQGSEA. Trimming cost V 8 bases and J 9 bases; bases outside gene matches: 10. CDR3 in DNA: TGCAGCTCTAGCGGAACGCTGGGTGAGCAGTTCTTC. Its protein is CSSSGTLGEQFF.

This clone was recorded a few times. This chain joins TRBV14 and TRBJ2-7, with TRBD2 as a possible D gene (6 bases). V lost 2 bases and J 1 base, leaving 9 bases between the germline ends. The CDR3 totals 14 residues. CDR1 SGHDN and CDR2 FVKESK come from the germline V gene. The CDR3 nucleotides read TGTGCCAGCAGCCAATCAGGGACTTCCTACGAGCAGTACTTC. This translates into CASSQSGTSYEQYF.

This clone was recorded a few times. CDR3 region: CASSLAISSKGVTTEAFF. The CDR3 DNA sequence: TGTGCCAGCAGCTTAGCGATCTCGTCAAAGGGGGTGACTACTGAAGCTTTCTTT. This chain connects TRBV7-2 to TRBJ1-1, with D possibly TRBD1 on 6 matching bases. V was clipped by 0 bases and J by 5 bases, with 22 bases between them. CDR3 length equals 18 residues. Per the germline V gene, CDR1 is SGHTA and CDR2 is FQGNSA.

A few counts support this clone. V gene TRBV6-5 combines with J gene TRBJ2-1; D gene uncertain. Germline lookup yields CDR1 MNHEY and CDR2 SVGAGI. The CDR3 is 13 amino acids. Between the trimmed V and J ends, which lost 6 bases and 8 bases, there was a span of 14 bases. The CDR3 region is CASSRAWIHEQFF. CDR3 DNA: TGTGCCAGCAGCCGGGCGTGGATCCATGAGCAGTTCTTC.

The gene calls are TRBV2 and TRBJ2-7; perhaps TRBD1 as D (5 bases). The CDR3 totals 14 residues. V lost 2 bases and J lost 9, with 17 bases in between. Germline V gene sequence: CDR1 SNHLY, CDR2 FYNNEI. The DNA for the CDR3 is TGTGCCAGCAGTGAATTGACAGATCTCCCCCGGCAGTACTTC. It yields the protein CASSELTDLPRQYF.

The chain is built from TRBV19 and TRBJ1-4; a weak D match, TRBD1 (5 bases). V lost 5 bases and J 5 bases, leaving 15 bases between the germline ends. The germline CDR1 and CDR2 sequences are LNHDA and SQIVND (reference sequence). CDR3 length: 15 amino acids. This CDR3 reads CASSPWGSGNEKLFF. In nucleotides, the CDR3 is TGTGCCAGTAGTCCGTGGGGGTCGGGGAATGAAAAACTGTTTTTT.

The chain carries TRBV9 and TRBJ2-5, with D perhaps matching TRBD1 (6 bases). Trimming removed 3 bases at V and 5 bases at J, with 23 bases between. This CDR3 region has 17 residues. In germline, CDR1 is SGDLS, CDR2 YYNGEE. CDR3 region: CASSAGTLLEDKETQYF. Here the CDR3 DNA reads TGTGCCAGCAGCGCCGGGACACTCCTAGAGGATAAGGAGACCCAGTACTTC.

This clone is labeled as medium-sized. This sequence joins TRBV4-3 and TRBJ2-1; 8 bases agree with TRBD1. There are 15 residues in the CDR3. V was pared by 0 bases and J by 8 bases, with 6 bases of the junction left unmatched. CDR1 and CDR2 (germline): LGHNA, YSLEER. Written as DNA, the CDR3 is TGCGCCAGCAGCCAAGAACTAGACAGGGGCCATGAGCAGTTCTTC. Residues: CASSQELDRGHEQFF.

J is TRBJ2-3 and V is TRBV5-4; D call uncertain. The CDR3 is 15 amino acids. Germline V gene sequence: CDR1 SGHNT, CDR2 YYREEE (reference sequence). Trimming pared 3 bases from V and 5 bases from J, leaving 16 bases between. For the CDR3, the DNA is TGTGCCAGCAGCTCGCTGGGCCAGGCTCAAGATACGCAGTATTTT. Protein: CASSSLGQAQDTQYF.

The chain couples TRBV6-1 to TRBJ2-1; 12 bases align to TRBD2. Germline CDR1 MNHNS, CDR2 SASEGT. Unmatched junction bases numbered 4, after V lost 0 bases and J lost 7 bases. CDR3 length: 16 residues. The DNA for the CDR3 is TGTGCCAGCAGTGAAGCGTCTAGCGGGAGGGGTAATGAGCAGTTCTTC. Protein product: CASSEASSGRGNEQFF.

J is TRBJ2-7 and V is TRBV5-1; D could derive from TRBD1 or TRBD2 (5 bases each). Trimming removed 1 base at V and 2 bases at J, with 13 bases between. The length of the CDR3 is 15 residues. Germline CDR1 SGHRS, CDR2 YFSETQ. The CDR3 sequence: CASSLIPGPTYEQYF. In DNA, the CDR3 is TGCGCCAGCAGCTTGATTCCGGGACCTACCTACGAGCAGTACTTC.

The chain recombines TRBV6-5 with TRBJ2-5; D is ambiguous. The CDR3 contains 13 residues. V gave up 5 bases and J gave up 4 bases, with 11 bases separating them. From germline, CDR1 is MNHEY and CDR2 SVGAGI. The CDR3 region is CASSPVAPETQYF. CDR3 sequence (DNA): TGTGCCAGCAGTCCAGTGGCCCCAGAGACCCAGTACTTC.

The CDR3 reads CASSSAYEQYF. CDR3 bases: TGTGCCAGCAGCTCTGCCTACGAGCAGTACTTC. The V gene is TRBV5-4, the J gene TRBJ2-5, with D hard to call. The J call may be incorrect, as the DNA end agrees better with TRBJ2-7. Germline V gene lookup returns CDR1 SGHNT and CDR2 YYREEE (reference sequence). The CDR3 is 11 amino acids.

The genes are TRBV2 and TRBJ2-5; D remains unclear. CDR3 length: 13 residues. CDR1 is SNHLY, CDR2 FYNNEI, per germline. V lost 6 bases to trimming and J lost 1 base, with 9 bases between them. The CDR3 sequence is CASRPLFQETQYF. CDR3 nucleotide sequence: TGTGCCAGCAGGCCCTTATTCCAAGAGACCCAGTACTTC.

The rearrangement uses TRBV4-3 and TRBJ2-1; 14 positions match TRBD2. After removal of 4 bases from V and 8 bases from J, the junction contained 19 bases not matched to a gene. The length of the CDR3 is 20 residues. Germline values: CDR1 LGHNA, CDR2 YSLEER. In DNA form, the CDR3 reads TGCGCCAGCAGCCTAAGACGACCGGGACTAGCGGGAGTCCTTATCCATGAGCAGTTCTTC. Encoded protein: CASSLRRPGLAGVLIHEQFF.

The V call is TRBV6-6, the J call TRBJ2-1, with 11 bases that match TRBD2. This CDR3 contains 16 residues. V was pared by 2 bases and J by 3 bases, with 3 bases of the junction left unmatched. Germline V gives CDR1 MNHNY, CDR2 SVGAGI (reference sequence). CDR3 DNA: TGTGCCAGCAGTTACGTAGCGGGGGGGTACTACAATGAGCAGTTCTTC. As protein: CASSYVAGGYYNEQFF.

CDR3 bases: TGCAGCGTTAGGACAGGGGGCGGGGAGCAGTACTTC. Its translation is CSVRTGGGEQYF. The chain has TRBV29-1 and TRBJ2-7, with 11 bases matching TRBD1. CDR3 length: 12 residues. CDR1 and CDR2 from the germline V gene are SQVTM and ANQGSEA. With 5 bases clipped from V and 7 bases from J, the junction kept 4 bases outside the gene matches.

The chain employs TRBV30 and TRBJ1-4, with a tentative D call TRBD1 (5 bases). The germline V gene has CDR1 GTSNPN and CDR2 SVGIG (reference sequence). CDR3 length: 15 amino acids. The V end lost 4 bases, the J end lost 8 bases, and 20 bases lay between the germline ends. The CDR3 here is CAWKGTAGTGEKLFF. The CDR3 DNA sequence: TGTGCCTGGAAGGGGACGGCAGGCACGGGGGAAAAACTGTTTTTT.

The chain is built from TRBV11-2 and TRBJ1-1; D ambiguous. V shed 1 base and J shed 8 bases, with 11 bases lying between them. The CDR3 contains 13 residues. Germline lookup yields CDR1 SGHAT and CDR2 FQNNGV. The CDR3 sequence is CASSLVYPGEAFF. For the CDR3, the DNA is TGTGCCAGCAGCTTAGTTTATCCAGGAGAAGCTTTCTTT.

The chain carries TRBV30 and TRBJ2-3; 7 nucleotides agree with TRBD2. Unmatched junction bases numbered 4, after V lost 1 base and J lost 3 bases. This CDR3 has 14 residues. Germline-derived CDR1 and CDR2 are GTSNPN and SVGIG (reference sequence). This CDR3 reads CAWSGLAATDTQYF. The CDR3 DNA sequence: TGTGCCTGGAGTGGGCTAGCGGCGACAGATACGCAGTATTTT.

This rearrangement joins TRBV11-3 to TRBJ2-2; a weak D match, TRBD1 (6 bases). Per germline, CDR1 SGHNT and CDR2 YENEEA. The V gene lost 4 bases and the J gene lost 12 bases, with 12 bases spanning the gap. The CDR3 loop spans 12 amino acids. The CDR3 DNA is TGTGCCAGCAGCTCAGGGGCAGCGAAGCTGTTTTTT. This codes for CASSSGAAKLFF.

This chain uses TRBV18 with TRBJ2-3; tentatively, D is TRBD2 (5 bases). The germline CDR1 and CDR2 sequences are KGHSH and LQKENI. The CDR3 has 15 residues. Trimming pared 3 bases from V and 5 bases from J, leaving 15 bases between. The CDR3 DNA reads as TGTGCCAGCTCACCCCCCGAGAGGGCGGGAGATACGCAGTATTTT. It encodes CASSPPERAGDTQYF.

The chain has TRBV2 and TRBJ2-7; 8 nucleotides agree with TRBD1. The V gene end was trimmed by 5 bases and the J gene end by 4 bases; junction bases not matched to a gene: 7. CDR1 and CDR2 (germline): SNHLY, FYNNEI. CDR3 length equals 14 residues. CDR3 in DNA: TGTGCCAGCAGTCAACAGGGGGTTTATTACGAGCAGTACTTC. This gives the protein CASSQQGVYYEQYF.

The chain carries TRBV18 and TRBJ2-3, with D possibly called TRBD1 or TRBD2 (7 bases each). V dropped 0 bases and J dropped 4 bases, with 26 bases sitting between them. CDR1 KGHSH and CDR2 LQKENI come from the germline V gene. CDR3 length: 20 amino acids. The CDR3 DNA is TGTGCCAGCTCACCACCAAAAAGGGGAGGGGGCCAGCGAATCGCAGATACGCAGTATTTT. This gives the protein CASSPPKRGGGQRIADTQYF.